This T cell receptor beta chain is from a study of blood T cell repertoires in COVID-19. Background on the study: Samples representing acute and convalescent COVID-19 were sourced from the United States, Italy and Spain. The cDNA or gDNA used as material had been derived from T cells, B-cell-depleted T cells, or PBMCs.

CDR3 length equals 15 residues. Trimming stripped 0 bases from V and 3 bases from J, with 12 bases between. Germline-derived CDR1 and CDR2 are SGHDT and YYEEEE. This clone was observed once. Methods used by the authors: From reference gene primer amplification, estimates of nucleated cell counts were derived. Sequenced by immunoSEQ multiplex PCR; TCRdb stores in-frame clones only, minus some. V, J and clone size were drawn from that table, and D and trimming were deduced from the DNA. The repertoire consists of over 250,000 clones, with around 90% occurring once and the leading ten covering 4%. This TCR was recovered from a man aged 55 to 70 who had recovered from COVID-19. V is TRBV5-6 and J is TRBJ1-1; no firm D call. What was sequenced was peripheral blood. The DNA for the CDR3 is TGTGCCAGCAGCTTGGGTCCACAGTCCGACACTGAAGCTTTCTTT. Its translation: CASSLGPQSDTEAFF. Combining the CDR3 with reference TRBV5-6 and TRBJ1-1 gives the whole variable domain DAGVTQSPTHLIKTRGQQVTLRCSPKSGHDTVSWYQQALGQGPQFIFQYYEEEERQRGNFPDRFSGHQFPNYSSELNVNALLLGDSALYLCASSLGPQSDTEAFFGQGTRLTVV.